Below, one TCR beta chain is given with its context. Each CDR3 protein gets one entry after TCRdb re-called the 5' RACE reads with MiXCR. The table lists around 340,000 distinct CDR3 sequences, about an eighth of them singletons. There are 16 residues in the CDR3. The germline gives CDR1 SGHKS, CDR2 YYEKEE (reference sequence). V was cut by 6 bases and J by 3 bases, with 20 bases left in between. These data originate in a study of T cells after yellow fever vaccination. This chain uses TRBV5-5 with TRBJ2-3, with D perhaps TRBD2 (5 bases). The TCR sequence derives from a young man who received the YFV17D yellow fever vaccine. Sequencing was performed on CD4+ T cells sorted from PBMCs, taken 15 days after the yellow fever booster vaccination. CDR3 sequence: CASTQEGGWLTDTQYF. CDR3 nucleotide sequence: TGTGCCAGCACCCAAGAGGGTGGATGGCTAACAGATACGCAGTATTTT.